This is a list of T cell receptor beta chains from one sample in a study of regulatory T cells in long-lasting Graves disease. TCRdb passed the multiplex PCR reads through MiXCR, listing each CDR3 protein once. The repertoire has a few hundred thousand distinct CDR3 sequences, about a sixth of them found once; the top ten carry approximately 22%. Separately, the same data were catalogued under a study of T cells in Graves' hyperthyroidism and ophthalmopathy.

The input for sequencing was peripheral blood mononuclear cells (PBMCs), taken at new diagnosis, from a patient treated with antithyroid drugs. These receptors came from a woman between 18 and 29 years old with Graves disease. Both conserved end residues are part of each CDR3. Each record gives: clone size, D gene, J gene, V gene, CDR3 DNA, CDR3 protein. D genes are given only for firm matches. Clone size is stated in some rows and not others, as once, few, many or a class when expanded.

clone size: few; D gene: .; J gene: TRBJ2-2; V gene: TRBV7-7; CDR3 DNA: TGTGCTAGCAGCCAGACATTATCCACCGGGGAGCTGTTTTTT; CDR3 protein: CASSQTLSTGELFF
clone size: .; D gene: TRBD2; J gene: TRBJ2-2; V gene: TRBV19; CDR3 DNA: TGTGCCAGTAGTTTCGGGACTAGCAGTACCGGGGAGCTGTTTTTT; CDR3 protein: CASSFGTSSTGELFF
clone size: many; D gene: TRBD1; J gene: TRBJ2-5; V gene: TRBV4-3; CDR3 DNA: TGCGCCAGCAGCCAAGACTTGACAGGGAAGGAGACCCAGTACTTC; CDR3 protein: CASSQDLTGKETQYF
clone size: .; D gene: TRBD2; J gene: TRBJ2-2; V gene: TRBV20-1; CDR3 DNA: TGCAGTGCTAGGGTCTTTGGGGGAGGGGCGAACACCGGGGAGCTGTTTTTT; CDR3 protein: CSARVFGGGANTGELFF
clone size: many; D gene: TRBD1; J gene: TRBJ1-1; V gene: TRBV30; CDR3 DNA: TGTGCCGGGACAGGGGGCAGGACTGAAGCTTTCTTT; CDR3 protein: CAGTGGRTEAFF
clone size: many; D gene: TRBD1; J gene: TRBJ1-1; V gene: TRBV28; CDR3 DNA: TGTGCCAGCAGGCTCTCAAGGACAGGGGCCGCGCAGAACACTGAAGCTTTCTTT; CDR3 protein: CASRLSRTGAAQNTEAFF
clone size: many; D gene: .; J gene: TRBJ1-2; V gene: TRBV16; CDR3 DNA: TGTGCCAGCAGCCAATCAAGGGCTGGCTACACCTTC; CDR3 protein: CASSQSRAGYTF
clone size: many; D gene: TRBD2; J gene: TRBJ2-1; V gene: TRBV5-1; CDR3 DNA: TGCGCCAGCAGCTTGGACGGCGGGAGTAGAGATGAGCAGTTCTTC; CDR3 protein: CASSLDGGSRDEQFF
clone size: many; D gene: .; J gene: TRBJ2-1; V gene: TRBV11-3; CDR3 DNA: TGTGCCAGCAGCTTAATGGTGGAGGATGAGCAGTTCTTC; CDR3 protein: CASSLMVEDEQFF
clone size: .; D gene: TRBD2; J gene: TRBJ2-7; V gene: TRBV4-3; CDR3 DNA: TGCGCCAGCAGCCAGATACGGGGGGGCGAGCAGTACTTC; CDR3 protein: CASSQIRGGEQYF
clone size: many; D gene: .; J gene: TRBJ2-7; V gene: TRBV28; CDR3 DNA: TGTGCCAGCACCTCCCCGAAGGGCGGCTACTACGAGCAGTACTTC; CDR3 protein: CASTSPKGGYYEQYF
clone size: many; D gene: .; J gene: TRBJ2-1; V gene: TRBV29-1; CDR3 DNA: TGCAGCGCCACAACAGGGTACAATGAGCAGTTCTTC; CDR3 protein: CSATTGYNEQFF
clone size: many; D gene: TRBD2; J gene: TRBJ2-7; V gene: TRBV5-1; CDR3 DNA: TGCGCCAGCAGCCACGGACTAGCGCCCACCTACGAGCAGTACTTC; CDR3 protein: CASSHGLAPTYEQYF
clone size: .; D gene: TRBD1; J gene: TRBJ2-1; V gene: TRBV18; CDR3 DNA: TGTGCCAGCTCACAGGGACAGGGGAGCAATGAGCAGTTCTTC; CDR3 protein: CASSQGQGSNEQFF
clone size: .; D gene: TRBD1; J gene: TRBJ1-2; V gene: TRBV6-4; CDR3 DNA: TGTGCCAGCAGTTACCGCCAGCAGGGGGGCTATGGCTACACCTTC; CDR3 protein: CASSYRQQGGYGYTF
clone size: .; D gene: .; J gene: TRBJ1-3; V gene: TRBV10-3; CDR3 DNA: TGTGCCATTGGACAGAGCTCTGGAAACACCATATATTTT; CDR3 protein: CAIGQSSGNTIYF
clone size: .; D gene: .; J gene: TRBJ2-1; V gene: TRBV20-1; CDR3 DNA: TGCAGTGCCCAACCCGGATTCGAGCAGTTCTTC; CDR3 protein: CSAQPGFEQFF